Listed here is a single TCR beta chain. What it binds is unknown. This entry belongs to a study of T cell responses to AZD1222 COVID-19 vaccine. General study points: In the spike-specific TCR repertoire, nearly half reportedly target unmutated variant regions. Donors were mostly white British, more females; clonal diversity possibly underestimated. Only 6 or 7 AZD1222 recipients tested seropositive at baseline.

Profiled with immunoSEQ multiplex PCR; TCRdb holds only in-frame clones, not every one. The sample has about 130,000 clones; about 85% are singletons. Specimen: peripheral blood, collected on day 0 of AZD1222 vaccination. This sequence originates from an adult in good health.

The CDR3 DNA follows: TGTGCCAGCAGCCGCGACAGGGGGAACGGCTACACCTTC. Translation gives CASSRDRGNGYTF. The chain carries TRBV7-8 and TRBJ1-2; 9 positions agree with TRBD1. V was pared by 5 bases and J by 8 bases, with 6 bases of the junction left unmatched. The germline gives CDR1 SGHVS, CDR2 FQNEAQ. The CDR3 extends over 13 amino acids.